The 5 T cell receptor beta chains in this list originate from one sample, sequenced in a study of identical twins. A single record per CDR3 protein comes from TCRdb applying MiXCR to the 5' RACE reads. The sample carries under 1 million distinct CDR3 sequences, over 9% recorded once. These data also featured in a second study, about yellow fever vaccine responses in identical twins.

The sample consisted of PBMCs. The source of these receptors is a woman aged 18-35 years in good health.

The chain joins TRBV10-3 to TRBJ1-3, with D uncertain. The V end was cut by 0 bases, the J end by 3 bases, with 18 bases between. The germline gives CDR1 ENHRY, CDR2 SYGVKD. CDR3 length: 18 residues. For the CDR3, the DNA is TGTGCCATCAGTGAGTCGGTGGCACCCGTCGTCTTTGGAAACACCATATATTTT. It translates to CAISESVAPVVFGNTIYF.

Points on this clonotype: A read error may account for a junction end that differs from germline. The chain joins TRBV12-3 or TRBV12-4 to TRBJ2-7, with D unclear. The CDR3 loop spans 14 amino acids. The CDR3: CASSFDPRPYGQYF. CDR3 in DNA: TGTGCCAGCAGTTTCGACCCGCGGCCCTACGGGCAGTACTTC.

This clonotype was seen many times. This sequence joins TRBV12-3 or TRBV12-4 and TRBJ2-1; D remains ambiguous. The CDR3 extends over 13 amino acids. Trimming removed 6 bases from V and 6 bases from J, with 12 bases in between. CDR3 sequence (DNA): TGTGCCAGCAGCAAGGCGAGGACCAATGAGCAGTTCTTC. This gives the protein CASSKARTNEQFF.

This clonotype has only a few counts. V usage is TRBV5-1 and J usage is TRBJ2-1; 12 bases are shared with TRBD1. Germline V gene sequence: CDR1 SGHRS, CDR2 YFSETQ. Losses at the gene ends were 5 bases for V and 2 bases for J; bases not matched to a gene: 2. The CDR3 contains 15 residues. CDR3: CASRWDRGPYNEQFF. CDR3 bases: TGCGCCAGCAGATGGGACAGGGGGCCCTACAATGAGCAGTTCTTC.

This clonotype was detected many times. The V gene is TRBV12-3 or TRBV12-4, the J gene TRBJ1-1; 8 nucleotides match TRBD1. This CDR3 comprises 13 residues. The V gene end was trimmed by 6 bases and the J gene end by 4 bases; junction bases not matched to a gene: 4. The DNA of the CDR3 is TGTGCCAGCAGCCACAGGGGGGGCACTGAAGCTTTCTTT. Amino acids: CASSHRGGTEAFF.